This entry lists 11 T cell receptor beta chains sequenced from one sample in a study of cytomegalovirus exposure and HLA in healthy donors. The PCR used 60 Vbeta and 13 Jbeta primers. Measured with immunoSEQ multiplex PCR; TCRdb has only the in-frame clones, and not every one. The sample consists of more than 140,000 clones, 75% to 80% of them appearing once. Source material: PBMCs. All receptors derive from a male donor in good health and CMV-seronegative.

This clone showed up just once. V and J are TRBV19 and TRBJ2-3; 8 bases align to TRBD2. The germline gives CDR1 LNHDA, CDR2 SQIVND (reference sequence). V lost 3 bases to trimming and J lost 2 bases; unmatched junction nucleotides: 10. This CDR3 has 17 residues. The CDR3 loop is CASSIGVGGGVTDTQYF. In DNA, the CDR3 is TGTGCCAGTAGTATCGGGGTCGGGGGGGGCGTCACAGATACGCAGTATTTT.

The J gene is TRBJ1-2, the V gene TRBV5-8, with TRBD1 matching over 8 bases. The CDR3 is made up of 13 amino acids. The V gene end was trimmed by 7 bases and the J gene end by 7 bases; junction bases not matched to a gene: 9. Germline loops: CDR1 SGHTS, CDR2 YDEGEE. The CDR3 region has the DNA TGTGCCAGCCCGGGACAGGCGTTCAGTGGCTACACCTTC. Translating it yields CASPGQAFSGYTF.

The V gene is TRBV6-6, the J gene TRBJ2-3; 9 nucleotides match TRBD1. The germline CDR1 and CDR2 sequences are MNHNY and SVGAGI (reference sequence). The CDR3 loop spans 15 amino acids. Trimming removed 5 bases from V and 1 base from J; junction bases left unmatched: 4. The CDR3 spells CASSLRTGGTDTQYF. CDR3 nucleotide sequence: TGTGCCAGCAGTCTCCGGACAGGGGGCACAGATACGCAGTATTTT.

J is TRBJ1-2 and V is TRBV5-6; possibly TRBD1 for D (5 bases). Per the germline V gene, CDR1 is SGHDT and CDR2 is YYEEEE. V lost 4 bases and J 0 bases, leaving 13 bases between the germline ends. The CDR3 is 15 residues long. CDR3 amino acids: CASSQGPRANYGYTF. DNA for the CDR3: TGTGCCAGCAGCCAAGGGCCCAGGGCTAACTATGGCTACACCTTC.

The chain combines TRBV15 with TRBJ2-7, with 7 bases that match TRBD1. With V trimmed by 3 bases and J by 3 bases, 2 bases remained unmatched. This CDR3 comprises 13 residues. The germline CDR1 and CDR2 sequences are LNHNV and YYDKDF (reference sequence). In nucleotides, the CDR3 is TGTGCCACCAGCAGCGGACAGGACTACGAGCAGTACTTC. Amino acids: CATSSGQDYEQYF. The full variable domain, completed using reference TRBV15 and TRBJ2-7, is DAMVIQNPRYQVTQFGKPVTLSCSQTLNHNVMYWYQQKSSQAPKLLFHYYDKDFNNEADTPDNFQSRRPNTSFCFLDIRSPGLGDTAMYLCATSSGQDYEQYFGPGTRLTVT.

CDR3 coding DNA: TGTGCCAGCTCACCGACTTTAGACGATGGCTACACCTTC. Amino acid sequence: CASSPTLDDGYTF. The chain carries TRBV18 and TRBJ1-2, with D uncertain. CDR1 KGHSH and CDR2 LQKENI come from the germline V gene. This CDR3 has 13 residues. V shed 3 bases and J shed 6 bases, with 11 bases lying between them.

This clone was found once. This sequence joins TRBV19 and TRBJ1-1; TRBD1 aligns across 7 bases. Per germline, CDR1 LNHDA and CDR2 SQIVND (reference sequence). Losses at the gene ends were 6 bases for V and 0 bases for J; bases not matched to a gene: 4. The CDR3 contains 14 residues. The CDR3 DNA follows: TGTGCCAGTAGCCAACAGGGGATGAACACTGAAGCTTTCTTT. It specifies CASSQQGMNTEAFF.

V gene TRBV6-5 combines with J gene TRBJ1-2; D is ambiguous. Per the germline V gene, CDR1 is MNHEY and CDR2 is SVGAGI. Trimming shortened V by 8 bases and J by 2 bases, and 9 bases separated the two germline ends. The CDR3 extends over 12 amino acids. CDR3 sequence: CASVGGNYGYTF. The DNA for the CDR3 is TGTGCCAGCGTCGGAGGGAACTATGGCTACACCTTC.

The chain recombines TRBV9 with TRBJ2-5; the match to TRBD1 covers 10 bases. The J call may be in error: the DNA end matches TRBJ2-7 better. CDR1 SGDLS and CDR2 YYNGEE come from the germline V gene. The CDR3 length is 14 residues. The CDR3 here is CASSDRDRGFEQYF. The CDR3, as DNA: TGTGCCAGCAGCGACCGGGACAGGGGTTTCGAGCAGTACTTC.

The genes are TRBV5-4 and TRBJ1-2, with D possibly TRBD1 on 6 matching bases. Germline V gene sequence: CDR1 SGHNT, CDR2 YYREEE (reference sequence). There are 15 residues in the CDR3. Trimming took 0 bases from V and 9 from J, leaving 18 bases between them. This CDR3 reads CASSLDRQGSMRYTF. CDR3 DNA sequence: TGTGCCAGCAGCTTGGACCGCCAGGGGTCTATGCGCTACACCTTC.

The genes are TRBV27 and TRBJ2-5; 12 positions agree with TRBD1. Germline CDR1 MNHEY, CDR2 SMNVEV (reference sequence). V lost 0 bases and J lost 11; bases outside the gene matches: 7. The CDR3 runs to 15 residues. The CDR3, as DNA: TGTGCCAGCAGTTTATCGGGACAGGGGGCGCAAGAGCAGTACTTC. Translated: CASSLSGQGAQEQYF.